This record concerns one T cell receptor (beta chain) sequence. An end of the junction differs from the germline gene, which may be a read error. The CDR3 loop spans 11 amino acids. Germline V gives CDR1 MGHDK, CDR2 SYGVNS. The data stem from a study of blood T cell repertoires in COVID-19. As for the study in general: The cDNA or gDNA used as material had been derived from T cells, B-cell-depleted T cells, or PBMCs.

Profiled with immunoSEQ multiplex PCR; TCRdb holds only in-frame clones, not every one. The data hold 150,000 or so clones, with 70% to 90% observed a single time. The sequenced sample was peripheral blood. This clonotype originated in a man between 18 and 29 years old with acute or convalescent COVID-19. V usage is TRBV25-1 and J usage is TRBJ2-5, with D tentatively TRBD2 (5 bases). The CDR3: CASSEGEAQYF. CDR3 sequence (DNA): TGTGCCAGCAGTGAGGGAGAGGCCCAGTACTTC.